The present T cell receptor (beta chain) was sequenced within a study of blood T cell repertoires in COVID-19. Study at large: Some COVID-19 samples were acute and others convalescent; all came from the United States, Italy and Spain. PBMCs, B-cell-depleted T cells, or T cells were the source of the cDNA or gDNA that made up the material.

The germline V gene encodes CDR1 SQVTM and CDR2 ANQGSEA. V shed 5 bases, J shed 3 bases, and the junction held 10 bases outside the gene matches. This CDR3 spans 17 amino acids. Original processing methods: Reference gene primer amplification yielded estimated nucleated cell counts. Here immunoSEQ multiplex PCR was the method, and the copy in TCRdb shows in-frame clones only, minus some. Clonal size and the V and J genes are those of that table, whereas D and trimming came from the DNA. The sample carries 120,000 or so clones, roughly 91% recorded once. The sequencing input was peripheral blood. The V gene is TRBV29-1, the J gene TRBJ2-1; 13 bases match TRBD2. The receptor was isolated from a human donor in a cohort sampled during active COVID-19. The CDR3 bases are TGCAGCGTTCCGAAGGGGACTAGCGGGACGGACTACAATGAGCAGTTCTTC. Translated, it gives CSVPKGTSGTDYNEQFF.